The 13 T cell receptor beta chains in this list originate from one sample, sequenced in a study of blood T cell repertoires in COVID-19. TCRdb's table, derived via immunoSEQ multiplex PCR, lists solely in-frame clones and lacks some. The profile covers 200,000 to 250,000 clones, with around 89% appearing a single time and about 5.9% taken by the ten largest. Sequencing was carried out using peripheral blood. Receptors originate from a woman in her thirties with COVID-19, enrolled during active disease.

This chain joins TRBV30 and TRBJ2-5; TRBD1 aligns across 9 bases. Germline V CDR1 and CDR2: GTSNPN, SVGIG (reference sequence). J was trimmed by 1 base and V by 7 bases; bases with no gene match: 4. This CDR3 is 13 amino acids long. CDR3 bases: TGTGCCTCTCAGACAGGGGGCCAAGAGACCCAGTACTTC. Its protein is CASQTGGQETQYF.

The gene calls are TRBV4-1 and TRBJ2-1; 9 positions match TRBD2. After removal of 0 bases from V and 3 bases from J, the junction contained 9 bases not matched to a gene. Germline CDR1 reads MGHRA; CDR2 reads YSYEKL. The CDR3 runs to 18 residues. The CDR3 DNA reads as TGCGCCAGCAGCCAAGAATTCGGCCTACTAGCGGGCTACAATGAGCAGTTCTTC. Protein sequence: CASSQEFGLLAGYNEQFF.

This sequence joins TRBV19 and TRBJ1-1, with 7 positions matching TRBD1. The V gene's germline CDR1 is LNHDA and CDR2 SQIVND (reference sequence). With 5 bases clipped from V and 5 bases from J, the junction kept 11 bases outside the gene matches. This CDR3 region has 15 residues. CDR3 sequence reads: CASSLWDSPKTEAFF. The CDR3 nucleotides read TGTGCCAGTAGTCTCTGGGACAGCCCTAAGACTGAAGCTTTCTTT. Filled out from reference TRBV19 and TRBJ1-1, the complete variable domain reads DGGITQSPKYLFRKEGQNVTLSCEQNLNHDAMYWYRQDPGQGLRLIYYSQIVNDFQKGDIAEGYSVSREKKESFPLTVTSAQKNPTAFYLCASSLWDSPKTEAFFGQGTRLTVV.

The chain links TRBV6-5 to TRBJ1-1; 7 positions agree with TRBD1. J lost 4 bases, V lost 6 bases, and 5 bases had no gene match. Germline values: CDR1 MNHEY, CDR2 SVGAGI. The CDR3 extends over 13 amino acids. The CDR3 here is CASRRGQITEAFF. Written as DNA, the CDR3 is TGTGCCAGCAGGCGGGGACAGATCACTGAAGCTTTCTTT.

The rearrangement links TRBV9 to TRBJ1-2; 9 nucleotides match TRBD1. CDR1 is SGDLS and CDR2 is YYNGEE in the germline V gene. This CDR3 region has 13 residues. The V segment lost 4 bases and the J segment 5 bases; nucleotides outside the gene matches: 3. This CDR3 is CASSPGQGYGYTF. CDR3 bases: TGTGCCAGCAGCCCGGGACAGGGATATGGCTACACCTTC.

This clone appeared once. J is TRBJ2-5 and V is TRBV19; TRBD1 might be the D (5 bases). The CDR3 contains 15 residues. Per germline, CDR1 LNHDA and CDR2 SQIVND (reference sequence). V lost 1 base and J 1 base, leaving 10 bases between the germline ends. The CDR3 nucleotides read TGTGCCAGTAGTATAGGGGGCAGCACCCAAGAGACCCAGTACTTC. Translation gives CASSIGGSTQETQYF. Using reference TRBV19 and TRBJ2-5 for the parts outside the CDR3, the full variable domain is DGGITQSPKYLFRKEGQNVTLSCEQNLNHDAMYWYRQDPGQGLRLIYYSQIVNDFQKGDIAEGYSVSREKKESFPLTVTSAQKNPTAFYLCASSIGGSTQETQYFGPGTRLLVL.

The V and J genes are TRBV11-2 and TRBJ2-2, with TRBD1 matching over 8 bases. CDR1 SGHAT and CDR2 FQNNGV come from the germline V gene. The CDR3 length is 15 residues. V shed 5 bases, J shed 4 bases, and the junction held 6 bases outside the gene matches. The CDR3 nucleotides read TGTGCCAGCAGCCCAGGACAGGGTGGCACCGGGGAGCTGTTTTTT. Encoded protein: CASSPGQGGTGELFF.

This clone was found a few times. The rearrangement links TRBV4-3 to TRBJ2-6, with D possibly being TRBD1 (5 bases). The V gene lost 0 bases and the J gene lost 2 bases, with 8 bases spanning the gap. Germline lookup yields CDR1 LGHNA and CDR2 YSLEER. The CDR3 runs to 16 residues. DNA for the CDR3: TGCGCCAGCAGCCAAGATTCAGGGACTGGGGCCAACGTCCTGACTTTC. Residues: CASSQDSGTGANVLTF.

V is TRBV27 and J is TRBJ2-1, with TRBD1 matching over 10 bases. Germline V gives CDR1 MNHEY, CDR2 SMNVEV (reference sequence). J gave up 3 bases and V 4 bases, and 9 bases lay outside the gene matches. The CDR3 consists of 17 residues. CDR3 region: CASSSGTGDLLYNEQFF. For the CDR3, the DNA is TGTGCCAGCAGTTCAGGGACAGGGGACTTACTCTACAATGAGCAGTTCTTC.

The V and J genes are TRBV11-2 and TRBJ2-5; the D is unclear. The CDR3 sequence is 13 residues long. V was shortened by 3 bases and J by 0 bases, with 5 bases between the two germline ends. Germline values: CDR1 SGHAT, CDR2 FQNNGV. CDR3 loop: CASSFMYQETQYF. In nucleotides, the CDR3 is TGTGCCAGCAGCTTTATGTACCAAGAGACCCAGTACTTC.

The chain couples TRBV7-8 to TRBJ2-7, with 7 nucleotides matching TRBD1. With V trimmed by 5 bases and J by 2 bases, 6 bases remained unmatched. The CDR3 is 14 amino acids. The germline V gene encodes CDR1 SGHVS and CDR2 FQNEAQ. In nucleotides, the CDR3 is TGTGCCAGCAGCGCCCGGGACAGAACCTACGAGCAGTACTTC. Residues: CASSARDRTYEQYF.

The J gene is TRBJ2-3, the V gene TRBV7-2; tentatively, D is TRBD1 (6 bases). Germline V gene sequence: CDR1 SGHTA, CDR2 FQGNSA. The CDR3 covers 14 residues. Deletions cut 6 bases from V and 0 bases from J, with 10 bases between. The CDR3 bases are TGTGCCAGCAGTCCGGGACACAGCACAGATACGCAGTATTTT. Protein product: CASSPGHSTDTQYF.

The V gene is TRBV10-3, the J gene TRBJ2-5; the D gene is possibly TRBD2 (5 bases). This CDR3 region has 14 residues. Germline CDR1 and CDR2: ENHRY and SYGVKD. V was pared by 6 bases and J by 3 bases, with 14 bases between. As DNA, the CDR3 is TGTGCCATCAGGGCCTCGTTCGGGGAAGAGACCCAGTACTTC. It translates to CAIRASFGEETQYF.